This TCR beta chain was sequenced for a study of T cell responses to AZD1222 COVID-19 vaccine (dated by TCRdb to the early 2020s). For the study in its entirety: AZD1222 recipients with second doses at about 4 weeks or about 12 weeks were pooled, because spike-specific TCR depth and breadth did not differ between schedules. TCR sequencing was performed for roughly 250 trial participants, of whom around 200 were given two doses of AZD1222 and around 25 were given two doses of MenACWY control vaccine. Trial participants were enrolled by age into subgroups of 18-55, 56-69 and 70-plus years, and roughly 150, 30 and 60 TCR-sequenced participants, respectively, were included in these subgroups.

The study at large found these results: The 56-69-year group was small, and its depth increase did not reach significance, likely because of low power. After two AZD1222 doses, both the breadth and the depth of spike-specific TCRs were significantly higher than at day 0 and than in MenACWY recipients. Because no day 14 peak-response samples were available, the repertoires could be characterized only after the peak T cell response. Reportedly, almost half of the unique spike-specific TCRs recognized epitopes lying outside the regions that are mutated in the B.1.351 and B.1.1.7 variants. Conclusions about previously exposed vaccinees are limited because only six or seven AZD1222 recipients were SARS-CoV-2 seropositive at baseline. CD4 TCRs associated with the vaccine covered the entire spike protein, and the dominant responses were in regions 160-218 and 743-854. Most participants were white British and females outnumbered males, and the authors suggested that clonal diversity may have been underestimated.

A note on this clone: Its antigen is still unknown. Nothing much larger sits one base from this clone, and base qualities are not available.

The CDR3 spans 10 residues, from the cysteine through the phenylalanine. This entry keeps only the CDR3 DNA: 30 bases, framed from base 1. From the germline V gene, CDR1 is WSHSY and CDR2 is SAAADI. V is reduced by 8 bases and J by 8 bases, leaving a spacing of 6 bases between them. Explained via the paper, the time point label denotes: baseline before first vaccination. Samples from vaccinated people were obtained from the UK trials COV001 and COV002, which included a single-blind randomized controlled phase 2/3 trial of AZD1222 (ChAdOx1 nCoV-19) in healthy adults. For TCRbeta chain sequencing, PBMC samples from trial participants were taken at day 0 and at day 28 after the second dose. The CDR3 regions of human TCRbeta chains were analyzed by immunosequencing. The original methods were these. Repertoire TCRs were checked for matches against a reference library of SARS-CoV-2-specific TCRs that had been generated using the MIRA antigen-specificity platform. Breadth was defined as the fraction of unique TCRs that were SARS-CoV-2-associated, and depth was defined as the fraction of total T cells that were SARS-CoV-2-associated. Each spike-specific TCR was assigned to its reactive spike region and to a CD4 or CD8 class using the MIRA data. Log10-transformed breadth and depth values were compared by one-way ANOVA with Sidak's multiple comparisons tests. TCRdb carries this immuneACCESS record with in-frame sequences only. Its versions omit some clonotypes, under half of them owing to an unresolved V gene in the studies checked, with the rest unexplained. The V and J calls and clone size are taken from that table; D and trimming were inferred from the DNA. This sample gives around 110,000 clones in total; roughly 93% of them show up just once. Together, the top ten hold under 3.5% of the sample.

This sequence was found in an adult in good health. The sequence joins TRBV10-2 to TRBJ1-4; no D gene is confidently identified. The specimen was peripheral blood, collected on day 0 of AZD1222 vaccination. This receptor carries the CDR3 CASGREKLFF. The DNA sequence is as follows: TGCGCCAGCGGGAGGGAAAAACTGTTTTTT.